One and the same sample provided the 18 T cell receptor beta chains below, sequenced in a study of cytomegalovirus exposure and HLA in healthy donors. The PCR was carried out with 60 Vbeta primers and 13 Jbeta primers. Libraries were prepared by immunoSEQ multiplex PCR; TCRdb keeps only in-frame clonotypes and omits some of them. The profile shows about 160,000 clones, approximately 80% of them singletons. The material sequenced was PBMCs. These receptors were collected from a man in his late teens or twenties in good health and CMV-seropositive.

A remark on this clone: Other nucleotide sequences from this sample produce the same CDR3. CDR3 in DNA: TGTGCCAGCTCACCTCCAGCGAGCACAGATACGCAGTATTTT. Protein: CASSPPASTDTQYF. V and J are TRBV18 and TRBJ2-3; D not certain. Trimming took off 3 bases at V and 0 bases at J, with 7 bases between the two ends. Germline assignment: CDR1 KGHSH and CDR2 LQKENI. The CDR3 length is 14 residues.

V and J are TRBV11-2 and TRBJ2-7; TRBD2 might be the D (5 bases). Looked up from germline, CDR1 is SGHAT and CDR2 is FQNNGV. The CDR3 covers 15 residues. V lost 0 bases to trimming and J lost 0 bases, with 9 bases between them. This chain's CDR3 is CASSLETGSSYEQYF. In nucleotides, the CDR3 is TGTGCCAGCAGCTTAGAGACGGGGAGCTCCTACGAGCAGTACTTC. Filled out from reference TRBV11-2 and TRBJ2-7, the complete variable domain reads EAGVAQSPRYKIIEKRQSVAFWCNPISGHATLYWYQQILGQGPKLLIQFQNNGVVDDSQLPKDRFSAERLKGVDSTLKIQPAKLEDSAVYLCASSLETGSSYEQYFGPGTRLTVT.

CDR3 DNA: TGTGCCAGCAGCGCTGGCCCAGGGCCGCCTGGAAACACCATATATTTT. Its protein product is CASSAGPGPPGNTIYF. This chain uses TRBV2 with TRBJ1-3; D is perhaps TRBD1 (5 bases). Germline values: CDR1 SNHLY, CDR2 FYNNEI. The CDR3 runs 16 residues. The V end was cut by 6 bases, the J end by 2 bases, with 17 bases between.

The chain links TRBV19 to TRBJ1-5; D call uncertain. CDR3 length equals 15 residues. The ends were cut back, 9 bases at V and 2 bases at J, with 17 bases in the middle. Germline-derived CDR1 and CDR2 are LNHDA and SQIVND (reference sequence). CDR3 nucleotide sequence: TGTGCCAGCGTGACCACCAGAGAGGGCAATCAGCCCCAGCATTTT. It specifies CASVTTREGNQPQHF.

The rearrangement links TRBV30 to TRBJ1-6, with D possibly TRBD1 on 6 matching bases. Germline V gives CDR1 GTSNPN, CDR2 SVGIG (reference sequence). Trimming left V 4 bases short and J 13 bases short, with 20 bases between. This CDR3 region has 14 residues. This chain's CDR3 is CAWNSGHLASPLHF. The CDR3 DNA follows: TGTGCCTGGAATTCGGGACACCTCGCATCCCCCCTCCACTTT.

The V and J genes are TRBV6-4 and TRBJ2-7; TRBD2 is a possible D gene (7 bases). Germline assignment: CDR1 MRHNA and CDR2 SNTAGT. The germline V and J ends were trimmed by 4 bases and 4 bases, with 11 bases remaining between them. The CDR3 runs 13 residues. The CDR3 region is CASSVQGGYEQYF. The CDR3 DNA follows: TGTGCCAGCAGTGTACAGGGAGGGTACGAGCAGTACTTC.

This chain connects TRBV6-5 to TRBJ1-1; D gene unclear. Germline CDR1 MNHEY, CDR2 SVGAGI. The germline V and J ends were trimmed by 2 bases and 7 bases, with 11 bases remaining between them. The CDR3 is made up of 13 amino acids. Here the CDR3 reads CASSYRGSFEAFF. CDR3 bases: TGTGCCAGCAGTTACCGGGGATCCTTTGAAGCTTTCTTT.

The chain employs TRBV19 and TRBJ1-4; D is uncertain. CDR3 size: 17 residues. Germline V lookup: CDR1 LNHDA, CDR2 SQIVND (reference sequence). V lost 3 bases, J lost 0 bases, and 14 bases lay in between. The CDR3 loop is CASSIRRGGPTNEKLFF. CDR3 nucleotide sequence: TGTGCCAGTAGTATTCGGCGGGGAGGTCCAACTAATGAAAAACTGTTTTTT.

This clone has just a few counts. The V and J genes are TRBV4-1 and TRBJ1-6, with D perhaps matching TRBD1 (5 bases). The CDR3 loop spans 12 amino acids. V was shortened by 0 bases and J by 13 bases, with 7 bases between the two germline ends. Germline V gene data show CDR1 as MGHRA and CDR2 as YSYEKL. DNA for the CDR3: TGCGCCAGCAGCCAAGATTGGGGCCCCCTCCACTTT. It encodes CASSQDWGPLHF.

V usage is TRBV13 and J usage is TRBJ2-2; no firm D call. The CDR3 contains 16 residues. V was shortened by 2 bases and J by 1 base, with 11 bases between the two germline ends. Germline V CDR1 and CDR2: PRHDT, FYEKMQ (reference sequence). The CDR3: CASSLLLVGNTGELFF. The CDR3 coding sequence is TGTGCCAGCAGCTTACTCCTAGTTGGGAACACCGGGGAGCTGTTTTTT.

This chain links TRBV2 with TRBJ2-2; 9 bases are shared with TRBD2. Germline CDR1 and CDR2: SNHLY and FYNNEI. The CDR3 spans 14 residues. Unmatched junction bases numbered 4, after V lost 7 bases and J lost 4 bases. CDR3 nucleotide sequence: TGTGCCAGCATGGGGACTAGCAGCACCGGGGAGCTGTTTTTT. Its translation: CASMGTSSTGELFF.

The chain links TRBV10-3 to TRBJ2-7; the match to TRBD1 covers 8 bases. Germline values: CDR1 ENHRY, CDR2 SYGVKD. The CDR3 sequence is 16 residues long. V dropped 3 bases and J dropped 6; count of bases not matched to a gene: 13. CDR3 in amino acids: CAISECSVQGACEQYF. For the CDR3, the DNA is TGTGCCATCAGTGAATGTAGTGTTCAGGGGGCTTGCGAGCAGTACTTC.

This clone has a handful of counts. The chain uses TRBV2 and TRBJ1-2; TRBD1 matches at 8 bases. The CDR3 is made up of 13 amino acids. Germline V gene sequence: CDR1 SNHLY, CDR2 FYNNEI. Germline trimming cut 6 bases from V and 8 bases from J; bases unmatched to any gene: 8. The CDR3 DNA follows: TGTGCCAGCAGCGACAGGGGAATAAGGGGCTACACCTTC. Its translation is CASSDRGIRGYTF.

In DNA, the CDR3 is TGTGCCATCAGTGGCCTCAAACAGGGGGTAGGGGCCAACGTCCTGACTTTC. It specifies CAISGLKQGVGANVLTF. This chain uses TRBV10-3 with TRBJ2-6; TRBD1 aligns across 8 bases. V was clipped by 4 bases and J by 4 bases; unmatched bases: 9. CDR1 is ENHRY and CDR2 is SYGVKD in the germline V gene. The CDR3 loop spans 17 amino acids.

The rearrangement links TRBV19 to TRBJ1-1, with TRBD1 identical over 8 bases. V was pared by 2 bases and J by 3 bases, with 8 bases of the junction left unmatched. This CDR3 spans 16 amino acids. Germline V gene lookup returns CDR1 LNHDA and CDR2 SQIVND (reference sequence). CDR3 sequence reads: CASSISGQGAYTEAFF. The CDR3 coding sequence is TGTGCCAGTAGTATAAGCGGGCAGGGGGCTTACACTGAAGCTTTCTTT.

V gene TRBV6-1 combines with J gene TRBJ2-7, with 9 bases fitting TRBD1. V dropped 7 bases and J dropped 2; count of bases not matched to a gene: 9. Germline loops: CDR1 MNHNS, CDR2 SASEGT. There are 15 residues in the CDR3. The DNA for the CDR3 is TGTGCCAGCAAGATGGGACAGGGAACCACCTACGAGCAGTACTTC. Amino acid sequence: CASKMGQGTTYEQYF.

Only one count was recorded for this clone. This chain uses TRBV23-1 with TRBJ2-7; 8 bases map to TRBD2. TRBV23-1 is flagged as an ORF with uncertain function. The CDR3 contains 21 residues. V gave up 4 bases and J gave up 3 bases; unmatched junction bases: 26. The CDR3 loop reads CASSRWTAAGDHTRWDYEQYF. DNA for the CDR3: TGCGCCAGCAGTCGGTGGACAGCAGCGGGAGATCACACCAGGTGGGACTACGAGCAGTACTTC.

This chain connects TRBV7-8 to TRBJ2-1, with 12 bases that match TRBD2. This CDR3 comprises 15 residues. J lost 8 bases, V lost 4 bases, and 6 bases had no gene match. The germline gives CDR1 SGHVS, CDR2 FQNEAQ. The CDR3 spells CASSSGLAGSDEQFF. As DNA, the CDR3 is TGTGCCAGCAGCTCCGGACTAGCGGGATCGGATGAGCAGTTCTTC.